A single sample is the source of the 8 T cell receptor beta chains below, sequenced in a study of human T cells and chemical hapten exposure. Time point here: pre-sensitization, week 0. Treatment defined: therapeutic diphenylcyclopropenone sensitization with weekly scalp DPC. One entry per CDR3 protein, called by TCRdb with MiXCR from the RACE reads. The repertoire includes around 300,000 distinct CDR3 sequences, about 5.4% of them detected once, and around 8.6% sits in the top ten. This sample comprised whole blood, obtained in connection with sensitization to the hapten diphenylcyclopropenone (DPC). The receptor source for this set is a woman younger than 30 with alopecia areata. Some clones in this sample may be carry-over from other donors' samples.

In this sample, this clonotype turned up a few times. The rearrangement uses TRBV4-3 and TRBJ2-2; D possibly matches TRBD1 or TRBD2 (5 bases each). Germline CDR1 and CDR2: LGHNA and YSLEER. The CDR3 runs to 16 residues. Trimming left V 1 base short and J 3 bases short, with 12 bases between. The CDR3 loop reads CASSQVGAADTGELFF. CDR3 sequence (DNA): TGCGCCAGCAGCCAAGTCGGGGCCGCGGACACCGGGGAGCTGTTTTTT.

This clonotype occurred a few times. The chain carries TRBV7-2 and TRBJ1-4; possibly TRBD1 for D (5 bases). Trimming took 1 base from V and 8 from J, leaving 17 bases between them. The CDR3 is 16 amino acids. CDR1 is SGHTA, CDR2 FQGNSA, per germline. In nucleotides, the CDR3 is TGTGCCAGCAGCTTAGGTCCCGGGGCTGGGGGAGAAAAACTGTTTTTT. It yields the protein CASSLGPGAGGEKLFF.

This clonotype was counted many times. The chain has TRBV12-3 or TRBV12-4 and TRBJ2-7; 7 bases are a match to TRBD1. The CDR3 consists of 14 residues. The ends lost 3 bases at V and 3 bases at J; junction bases unmatched: 5. CDR3: CASSFMGQNYEQYF. The CDR3 coding sequence is TGTGCCAGCAGTTTTATGGGACAGAACTACGAGCAGTACTTC.

This clonotype appeared many times. The gene calls are TRBV7-3 and TRBJ1-3; D is unresolved. V was pared by 6 bases and J by 2 bases, with 8 bases between. CDR1 and CDR2 from the germline V gene are SGHTA and FQGTGA. CDR3 size: 13 residues. The CDR3 is CASSRQAGNTIYF. As DNA, the CDR3 is TGTGCCAGCAGTAGACAAGCTGGAAACACCATATATTTT.

This chain links TRBV10-3 with TRBJ2-3; 8 bases align to TRBD2. J lost 5 bases, V lost 6 bases, and 10 bases had no gene match. Looked up from germline, CDR1 is ENHRY and CDR2 is SYGVKD. This CDR3 is 15 amino acids long. DNA for the CDR3: TGTGCCATCAGCGCCGGCGGGGGGCGCGGAGATACGCAGTATTTT. Its translation is CAISAGGGRGDTQYF.

This clonotype was observed many times. The chain combines TRBV6-2 or TRBV6-3 with TRBJ2-7; D gene unclear. V was clipped by 6 bases and J by 0 bases, with 15 bases between them. The CDR3 covers 15 residues. Germline V gene lookup returns CDR1 MNHEY and CDR2 SVGEGT. The chain's CDR3 is CASSSARLSSYEQYF. In DNA, the CDR3 is TGTGCCAGCAGCAGCGCGCGCCTAAGCTCCTACGAGCAGTACTTC.

In its sample, this clonotype was seen a few times. This rearrangement joins TRBV28 to TRBJ1-2; no firm D call. This CDR3 is 12 amino acids long. Germline-derived CDR1 and CDR2 are MDHEN and SYDVKM. With 3 bases removed from V and 4 bases from J, the gap between germline ends came to 6 bases. CDR3 DNA sequence: TGTGCCAGCAGTTTCGAGACCTATGGCTACACCTTC. This sequence encodes CASSFETYGYTF.

In this sample, this clonotype turned up a few times. The chain recombines TRBV20-1 with TRBJ2-3; perhaps D is TRBD1 or TRBD2 (5 bases each). Germline V gives CDR1 DFQATT, CDR2 SNEGSKA (reference sequence). The CDR3 contains 16 residues. V dropped 0 bases and J dropped 5 bases, with 18 bases sitting between them. The CDR3 region has the DNA TGCAGTGCTAGAGATCAGGGCCCAGCTCGGGGAGATACGCAGTATTTT. Protein product: CSARDQGPARGDTQYF.